This record looks at one T cell receptor beta chain sequence and its context. What it binds is unknown. CDR1 ENHRY and CDR2 SYGVKD come from the germline V gene. Trimming cost V 2 bases and J 1 base, with 9 bases left between them. This CDR3 region has 14 residues. Via MiXCR, TCRdb re-called the 5' RACE reads, giving one row per CDR3 protein. The sample records roughly 230,000 distinct CDR3 sequences, over 15% being singletons. These data are taken from a study of CD8 T cells in ankylosing spondylitis. Whole-study findings and limits: Made up of about eight highly homologous variants, a TCR beta motif appeared characteristic of ankylosing spondylitis blood. Reports of some motif variants in reactive arthritis synovial fluid and blood predate this one. Matched ankylosing spondylitis synovial fluid reportedly showed significant enrichment of disease-linked clones. In peripheral blood, disease-linked CD8+ clones occurred at relatively low frequencies.

This TCR was sampled from a male donor with ankylosing spondylitis or in good health (not recorded which). The specimen was blood, either unsorted or a sorted T cell fraction (not recorded which). The rearrangement joins TRBV10-3 to TRBJ2-7; perhaps D is TRBD1 or TRBD2 (5 bases each). Here the CDR3 reads CAISERDLSYEQYF. Written as DNA, the CDR3 is TGTGCCATCAGTGAGCGGGACCTTTCCTACGAGCAGTACTTC.